This TCR beta chain was recovered during a study of T cell repertoires in cytomegalovirus infection. In the study overall: Shared public TCR beta signatures pointed to both CMV infection and a matching HLA type. General study results and limits: CMV-specific HLA-C-restricted TCR beta clonotypes dominated the ex vivo response.

The germline gives CDR1 SGHTA, CDR2 FQGNSA. The CDR3 loop spans 13 amino acids. Trimming took 1 base from V and 8 from J, leaving 8 bases between them. This clonotype was seen ten or more times. No antigen is known for it. A single record per CDR3 protein comes from TCRdb applying MiXCR to the reads. The sample shows 55,000 to 85,000 distinct CDR3 sequences, about 4.2% of them seen only once. The sequence was collected from a human donor in good health (CMV status not recorded). Some clones in this sample may be carry-over from other donors' samples. Sequencing was carried out using PBMCs. V usage is TRBV7-2 and J usage is TRBJ2-2; perhaps TRBD2 as D (5 bases). CDR3 coding DNA: TGTGCCAGCAGCTTAGGACTACTTGGGGAGCTGTTTTTT. Protein: CASSLGLLGELFF.